This TCR beta chain was sequenced for a study of T cell responses to AZD1222 COVID-19 vaccine. Study at large: Second-dose groups at about 4 or about 12 weeks were pooled.

Comments on this clone: As yet, its antigen is unknown.

Libraries were prepared by immunoSEQ multiplex PCR; TCRdb keeps only in-frame clonotypes and omits some of them. The sample lists about 190,000 clones; roughly nine tenths were seen once. V was cut by 8 bases and J by 0 bases, with 13 bases left in between. The germline V gene has CDR1 MNHEY and CDR2 SVGAGI. This CDR3 region has 15 residues. Study results and limitations: A mostly white British donor set with more females was recruited, and clonal diversity was possibly underestimated. Regions 160-218 and 743-854 dominated among vaccine-associated CD4 TCRs spanning spike. Every sample of the repertoires postdated the peak T cell response.

The rearrangement uses TRBV6-5 and TRBJ2-2; D is ambiguous. The TCR sequence derives from an adult in good health. The source material was peripheral blood, sampled on day 0 of AZD1222 vaccination. CDR3 sequence reads: CASGSEPSNTGELFF. The CDR3 DNA reads as TGTGCCAGCGGGTCTGAACCCTCGAACACCGGGGAGCTGTTTTTT.